The sequence of this T cell receptor beta chain was determined in a study of OX40 agonist ivuxolimab in advanced cancers. Study-level background: Three patients had partial responses: one hepatocellular carcinoma, two cutaneous melanoma.

This clone appeared a few times. At baseline, cycle 4 day 1, and cycle 7 day 1, blood was sampled. Repertoires were generated with immunoSEQ multiplex PCR, while TCRdb's copy carries only in-frame clones and drops some. The table shows fewer than 55,000 clones, with around four fifths occurring only once. V dropped 0 bases and J dropped 1; count of bases not matched to a gene: 7. CDR3 size: 16 residues. Germline CDR1 and CDR2: SGHNT and YYREEE (reference sequence). This chain connects TRBV5-4 to TRBJ2-7; TRBD1 agrees at 7 bases. The material sequenced was CD4+ or CD8+ T cells sorted from blood, taken in a trial of the OX40 agonist ivuxolimab. This TCR was recovered from an adult with an advanced solid tumor such as melanoma, head and neck, liver or kidney cancer. The CDR3 region has the DNA TGTGCCAGCAGCTTGGGGTCCGGGACAGTATCCTACGAGCAGTACTTC. It codes for CASSLGSGTVSYEQYF.